What follows describes a single T cell receptor (beta chain). Authors' methods: Nucleated cell counts were estimated from reference gene primer amplification. Libraries were prepared by immunoSEQ multiplex PCR; TCRdb keeps only in-frame clonotypes and omits some of them. V and J calls and clone size are copied from that table; D and trimming were computed from the DNA. The data show some 270,000 clones, about 80% seen once. The entry originates in a study of blood T cell repertoires in COVID-19. Study at large: The United States, Italy and Spain supplied acute and convalescent COVID-19 samples. T cells, B-cell-depleted T cells, or PBMCs supplied cDNA or gDNA.

Looked up from germline, CDR1 is SNHLY and CDR2 is FYNNEI. Trimming removed 11 bases from V and 3 bases from J; junction bases left unmatched: 17. CDR3 length: 17 amino acids. Recruited during active infection, patients (from Seattle) were subsequently followed longitudinally. The V call is TRBV2, the J call TRBJ1-1; TRBD1 matches 11 bases. This TCR was sampled from a person aged 65-85 years with COVID-19, enrolled during active disease. The material sequenced was peripheral blood. The chain's CDR3 is CASRRTGGRLGDTEAFF. The CDR3 nucleotides are TGTGCCTCCCGAAGGACAGGGGGCAGGCTCGGGGACACTGAAGCTTTCTTT.